These 30 T cell receptor beta chains share one sample of origin, sequenced in a study of Tregs in tolerant kidney transplant recipients. Sequenced by immunoSEQ multiplex PCR; TCRdb stores in-frame clones only, minus some. Of about 64,000 clones in the sample, around 87% are singletons; the top ten hold 3.5% to 4.5%. Recipients received nonmyeloablative bone marrow transplants from related graft donors, with transient mixed chimerism. The specimen comprised CD4+ T cells from blood (PBMCs), sampled 6 months after the transplant. All receptors derive from a human patient who received a combined kidney and bone marrow transplant. A share of the T cells may be of graft donor origin.

The chain joins TRBV2 to TRBJ2-3; 7 nucleotides match TRBD2. This CDR3 comprises 12 residues. V was pared by 6 bases and J by 11 bases, with 8 bases of the junction left unmatched. Germline V lookup: CDR1 SNHLY, CDR2 FYNNEI. The CDR3 bases are TGTGCCAGCAGCGGGCGGGGGTTTTTGCAGTATTTT. Protein product: CASSGRGFLQYF.

The table lists this clone with a count of one. The gene calls are TRBV7-3 and TRBJ2-2; 8 nucleotides agree with TRBD2. The germline CDR1 and CDR2 sequences are SGHTA and FQGTGA. This CDR3 comprises 16 residues. Trimming at V came to 5 bases and at J to 2 bases, leaving 7 bases not matched to a gene. CDR3 residues: CASSRVGGANTGELFF. The CDR3 DNA follows: TGTGCCAGCAGCCGTGTCGGGGGGGCCAACACCGGGGAGCTGTTTTTT.

The chain joins TRBV5-1 to TRBJ2-7, with 9 nucleotides matching TRBD1. CDR1 SGHRS and CDR2 YFSETQ come from the germline V gene. This CDR3 has 15 residues. Trimming at V came to 0 bases and at J to 6 bases, leaving 7 bases not matched to a gene. The CDR3 spells CASSLEPGQGPEQYF. The CDR3 bases are TGCGCCAGCAGCTTGGAACCGGGACAGGGTCCCGAGCAGTACTTC.

V is TRBV7-6 and J is TRBJ2-7, with D perhaps matching TRBD1 (6 bases). This CDR3 comprises 14 residues. Germline V gene data show CDR1 as SGHVS and CDR2 as FNYEAQ. V shed 2 bases and J shed 5 bases, with 13 bases lying between them. The CDR3 reads CASSLYEGVHEQYF. The CDR3 coding sequence is TGTGCCAGCAGCTTATATGAGGGGGTTCACGAGCAGTACTTC. The entire variable domain, with the rest obtained from reference TRBV7-6 and TRBJ2-7, is as follows: GAGVSQSPRYKVTKRGQDVALRCDPISGHVSLYWYRQALGQGPEFLTYFNYEAQQDKSGLPNDRFSAERPEGSISTLTIQRTEQRDSAMYRCASSLYEGVHEQYFGPGTRLTVT.

Notes on this clone: At the DNA level, this CDR3 is encoded by other sequences in the same sample as well. The rearrangement uses TRBV5-1 and TRBJ1-1, with D perhaps matching TRBD1 (6 bases). The length of the CDR3 is 14 residues. V gave up 0 bases and J gave up 5 bases, with 11 bases separating them. Germline assignment: CDR1 SGHRS and CDR2 YFSETQ. The DNA of the CDR3 is TGCGCCAGCAGCTTGGAGGGGGTAGGAACTGAAGCTTTCTTT. Its protein is CASSLEGVGTEAFF.

This sequence joins TRBV29-1 and TRBJ2-7; D is undetermined. V was trimmed by 4 bases and J by 0 bases, leaving 4 bases between them. This CDR3 spans 11 amino acids. Germline V gene sequence: CDR1 SQVTM, CDR2 ANQGSEA. CDR3 nucleotides: TGCAGCGTTGTCAGCTCCTACGAGCAGTACTTC. It translates to CSVVSSYEQYF.

The chain combines TRBV7-2 with TRBJ1-3, with D hard to call. Germline assignment: CDR1 SGHTA and CDR2 FQGNSA. Trimming shortened V by 1 base and J by 0 bases, and 7 bases separated the two germline ends. The CDR3 length is 15 residues. As DNA, the CDR3 is TGTGCCAGCAGCTTAGTAGGGAGCTCTGGAAACACCATATATTTT. Residues: CASSLVGSSGNTIYF.

The rearrangement uses TRBV5-1 and TRBJ2-3, with D maybe TRBD1 (6 bases). This CDR3 has 14 residues. The germline V and J ends were trimmed by 3 bases and 7 bases, with 15 bases remaining between them. Germline assignment: CDR1 SGHRS and CDR2 YFSETQ. The CDR3 sequence is CASSSGAGLYTQYF. Here the CDR3 DNA reads TGCGCCAGCAGCTCAGGGGCTGGGCTATATACGCAGTATTTT.

The V call is TRBV7-9, the J call TRBJ1-2; the D is unclear. The V gene lost 5 bases and the J gene lost 5 bases, with 12 bases spanning the gap. The length of the CDR3 is 13 residues. The germline CDR1 and CDR2 sequences are SEHNR and FQNEAQ (reference sequence). The CDR3 protein is CASSVGGGYGYTF. Here the CDR3 DNA reads TGTGCCAGCAGCGTCGGCGGCGGTTATGGCTACACCTTC.

This clone is termed medium-sized. J is TRBJ1-5 and V is TRBV19; 7 bases are a match to TRBD1. The V and J ends lost 3 bases and 6 bases, in that order; junction bases with no gene match: 8. The CDR3 totals 15 residues. Germline values: CDR1 LNHDA, CDR2 SQIVND (reference sequence). The CDR3 bases are TGTGCCAGTAGTATCACAGGGGCTGTCAGTCAGCCCCAGCATTTT. Amino acid sequence: CASSITGAVSQPQHF.

This rearrangement joins TRBV4-1 to TRBJ1-2; a weak D match, TRBD1 (5 bases). CDR3 size: 14 residues. Germline V CDR1 and CDR2: MGHRA, YSYEKL. V gave up 0 bases and J gave up 7 bases, with 12 bases separating them. CDR3 loop: CASSQDLWGGGYTF. The CDR3 bases are TGCGCCAGCAGCCAAGATCTGTGGGGGGGTGGCTACACCTTC.

This clone appeared once. The gene calls are TRBV5-6 and TRBJ2-3; TRBD1 matches at 8 bases. V gave up 4 bases and J gave up 2 bases; unmatched junction bases: 12. The germline CDR1 and CDR2 sequences are SGHDT and YYEEEE. CDR3 length: 17 residues. CDR3 bases: TGTGCCAGCAGCGCGGGCGAGACAGGGGTATACACAGATACGCAGTATTTT. Translated, it gives CASSAGETGVYTDTQYF. Full variable domain (remainder filled in from reference TRBV5-6 and TRBJ2-3): DAGVTQSPTHLIKTRGQQVTLRCSPKSGHDTVSWYQQALGQGPQFIFQYYEEEERQRGNFPDRFSGHQFPNYSSELNVNALLLGDSALYLCASSAGETGVYTDTQYFGPGTRLTVL.

In DNA form, the CDR3 reads TGTGCCAGTAGTAGGGGTGGGGGGGAGGAGTTCTTC. It encodes CASSRGGGEEFF. The genes are TRBV19 and TRBJ2-1; TRBD2 aligns across 7 bases. After removal of 4 bases from V and 14 bases from J, the junction contained 8 bases not matched to a gene. Germline CDR1 and CDR2: LNHDA and SQIVND (reference sequence). CDR3 size: 12 residues.

The chain couples TRBV19 to TRBJ2-5; TRBD1 might be the D (5 bases). The J call may be wrong; the DNA end is better matched by TRBJ2-7. The CDR3 has 13 residues. The V gene's germline CDR1 is LNHDA and CDR2 SQIVND (reference sequence). The CDR3 region has the DNA TGTGCCAGTAGGAGCAGCGACAGCTACGAGCAGTACTTC. It is translated as CASRSSDSYEQYF.

CDR3 residues: CASSWDGLAAYNEQFF. The CDR3 coding sequence is TGCGCCAGCAGCTGGGATGGACTAGCGGCCTACAATGAGCAGTTCTTC. The chain recombines TRBV5-1 with TRBJ2-1; 10 positions match TRBD2. V lost 3 bases and J lost 2; bases outside the gene matches: 5. Germline V gene sequence: CDR1 SGHRS, CDR2 YFSETQ. CDR3 length: 16 residues.

In its sample, this clone was seen once. The chain is built from TRBV7-2 and TRBJ1-1, with 8 positions matching TRBD1. J lost 4 bases, V lost 1 base, and 2 bases had no gene match. CDR3 size: 14 residues. Per germline, CDR1 SGHTA and CDR2 FQGNSA. The CDR3, as DNA: TGTGCCAGCAGCTTAGGACAGGGGTTCACTGAAGCTTTCTTT. Protein: CASSLGQGFTEAFF. Full variable domain (rest looked up from reference TRBV7-2 and TRBJ1-1): GAGVSQSPSNKVTEKGKDVELRCDPISGHTALYWYRQSLGQGLEFLIYFQGNSAPDKSGLPSDRFSAERTGGSVSTLTIQRTQQEDSAVYLCASSLGQGFTEAFFGQGTRLTVV.

The rearrangement links TRBV9 to TRBJ2-7; 12 bases line up with TRBD2. This CDR3 contains 15 residues. The junction had 8 bases not matched to a gene; V was cut back by 4 bases and J by 6 bases. Germline lookup yields CDR1 SGDLS and CDR2 YYNGEE. CDR3 bases: TGTGCCAGCAGCCCCTCCCTAGCGGGAGGGTTCGAGCAGTACTTC. This gives the protein CASSPSLAGGFEQYF.

J is TRBJ1-2 and V is TRBV5-1; 7 bases agree with TRBD1. The germline CDR1 and CDR2 sequences are SGHRS and YFSETQ. This CDR3 contains 14 residues. V lost 0 bases, J lost 1 base, and 0 bases stayed unmatched. As DNA, the CDR3 is TGCGCCAGCAGCTTGGGACAGGGTAACTATGGCTACACCTTC. Amino acid sequence: CASSLGQGNYGYTF.

V gene TRBV6-5 combines with J gene TRBJ2-7; D gene ambiguous. The ends were cut back, 5 bases at V and 4 bases at J, with 15 bases in the middle. In germline, CDR1 is MNHEY, CDR2 SVGAGI. The CDR3 spans 14 residues. CDR3 nucleotides: TGTGCCAGCAGTGCCCCAGGCCAAGTATACGAGCAGTACTTC. Its translation is CASSAPGQVYEQYF.

The J gene is TRBJ1-1, the V gene TRBV11-2, with 9 positions matching TRBD1. CDR1 is SGHAT and CDR2 is FQNNGV in the germline V gene. The junction had 8 bases not matched to a gene; V was cut back by 3 bases and J by 3 bases. The CDR3 has 16 amino acids. CDR3 residues: CASSFGTGFRDTEAFF. The CDR3 DNA is TGTGCCAGCAGCTTTGGGACAGGGTTCCGGGACACTGAAGCTTTCTTT.

The V call is TRBV29-1, the J call TRBJ1-5; 7 positions agree with TRBD1. CDR1 is SQVTM, CDR2 ANQGSEA, per germline. The J segment lost 4 bases and the V segment lost 5 bases, leaving 5 bases of the junction unmatched. The CDR3 loop spans 13 amino acids. This CDR3 is CSVRQGGNQPQHF. The CDR3 coding sequence is TGCAGCGTTCGACAGGGCGGTAATCAGCCCCAGCATTTT. Full variable domain (outside the CDR3, taken from reference TRBV29-1 and TRBJ1-5): SAVISQKPSRDICQRGTSLTIQCQVDSQVTMMFWYRQQPGQSLTLIATANQGSEATYESGFVIDKFPISRPNLTFSTLTVSNMSPEDSSIYLCSVRQGGNQPQHFGDGTRLSIL.

J is TRBJ2-3 and V is TRBV4-3; TRBD2 matches 11 bases. CDR1 and CDR2 from the germline V gene are LGHNA and YSLEER. The CDR3 is 16 amino acids. The trim removed 2 bases at V and 4 bases at J, leaving 5 bases unmatched. The CDR3 reads CASSQTLAGGPDTQYF. In nucleotides, the CDR3 is TGCGCCAGCAGCCAAACATTAGCGGGGGGGCCAGATACGCAGTATTTT.

V and J are TRBV28 and TRBJ2-5, with 7 bases matching TRBD1. Germline V lookup: CDR1 MDHEN, CDR2 SYDVKM. Unmatched junction bases numbered 3, after V lost 6 bases and J lost 2 bases. The CDR3 spans 13 residues. CDR3 amino acids: CASRSTGQETQYF. CDR3 nucleotide sequence: TGTGCCAGCAGGTCGACAGGGCAAGAGACCCAGTACTTC.

The rearrangement joins TRBV19 to TRBJ1-1; maybe TRBD1 (6 bases). Germline V gene sequence: CDR1 LNHDA, CDR2 SQIVND (reference sequence). The CDR3 has 14 residues. V lost 6 bases and J lost 1, with 12 bases in between. The CDR3 loop reads CASRQGWGNTEAFF. CDR3 coding DNA: TGTGCCAGTAGACAGGGATGGGGGAACACTGAAGCTTTCTTT.

The V and J genes are TRBV4-1 and TRBJ2-4, with 8 positions matching TRBD2. Unmatched junction bases numbered 6, after V lost 6 bases and J lost 2 bases. Germline CDR1 is MGHRA and CDR2 is YSYEKL. The CDR3 totals 15 residues. CDR3 nucleotide sequence: TGCGCCAGCAGTAGCGGGAAGGTGACCAAAAACATTCAGTACTTC. Its translation is CASSSGKVTKNIQYF.

This clone was seen more than once but under ten times. This chain links TRBV9 with TRBJ2-1; maybe TRBD2 (6 bases). The germline V gene has CDR1 SGDLS and CDR2 YYNGEE. V lost 4 bases to trimming and J lost 7 bases, with 18 bases between them. The CDR3 extends over 15 amino acids. For the CDR3, the DNA is TGTGCCAGCAGCAGCCGAGGAGGCGGGAATAATGAGCAGTTCTTC. Translation: CASSSRGGGNNEQFF.

The chain links TRBV1 to TRBJ1-5; the listed D gene, TRBD1, was not tested against the DNA. TRBV1 is a recognized pseudogene. The CDR3 totals 20 residues. The CDR3 DNA reads TGCACCAGCAGCCAAGGCGGGCGGGGACAGGGCCTTTATAGCAATCAGCCCCAGCATTTT. Protein product: CTSSQGGRGQGLYSNQPQHF.

V usage is TRBV30 and J usage is TRBJ2-7; D perhaps matches TRBD2 (6 bases). Germline loops: CDR1 GTSNPN, CDR2 SVGIG (reference sequence). Trimming removed 3 bases from V and 7 bases from J, with 13 bases in between. This CDR3 has 12 amino acids. The CDR3 DNA sequence: TGTGCCTGGAGCGCGGGACCCTGGGAGCAGTACTTC. Translating gives CAWSAGPWEQYF.

This chain links TRBV21-1 with TRBJ1-4; TRBD1 was called by the table and not checked on the DNA. TRBV21-1 constitutes a pseudogene. The CDR3 length is 18 residues. CDR3 region: CASSKEVDRGRANEKLFF. The DNA for the CDR3 is TGTGCCAGCAGCAAAGAGGTCGACAGGGGGCGGGCTAATGAAAAACTGTTTTTT.

This clone was seen only once. The chain joins TRBV29-1 to TRBJ2-2, with 7 bases lining up with TRBD1. The CDR3 runs 14 residues. The V gene's germline CDR1 is SQVTM and CDR2 ANQGSEA. The J segment lost 1 base and the V segment lost 6 bases, leaving 5 bases of the junction unmatched. CDR3: CSVIRDRNTGELFF. The CDR3 DNA reads as TGCAGCGTAATTAGGGACAGGAACACCGGGGAGCTGTTTTTT.